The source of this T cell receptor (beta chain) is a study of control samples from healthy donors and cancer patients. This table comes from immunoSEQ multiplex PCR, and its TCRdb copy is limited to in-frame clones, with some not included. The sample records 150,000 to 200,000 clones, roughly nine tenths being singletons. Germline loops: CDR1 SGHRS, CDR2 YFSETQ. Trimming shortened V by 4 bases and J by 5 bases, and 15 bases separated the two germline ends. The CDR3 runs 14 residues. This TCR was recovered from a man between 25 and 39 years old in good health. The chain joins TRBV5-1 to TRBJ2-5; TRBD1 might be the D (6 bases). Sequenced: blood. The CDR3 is CASSVGTLKETQYF. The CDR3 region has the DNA TGCGCCAGCAGCGTCGGGACACTCAAGGAGACCCAGTACTTC.